The 27 T cell receptor beta chains in this list originate from one sample, sequenced in a study of blood T cell repertoires in COVID-19. Repertoires were generated with immunoSEQ multiplex PCR, while TCRdb's copy carries only in-frame clones and drops some. This table has some 330,000 clones, more than 75% appearing once. The material sequenced was PBMCs or T cells enriched from blood (not recorded which). The source of these receptors is a man aged 30 to 39 who had recovered from COVID-19.

The chain has TRBV6-2 or TRBV6-3 and TRBJ2-7; TRBD2 aligns across 8 bases. Germline V gene data show CDR1 as MNHEY and CDR2 as SVGEGT. CDR3 length equals 17 residues. V dropped 3 bases and J dropped 2; count of bases not matched to a gene: 12. The CDR3 DNA sequence: TGTGCCAGCAGTTATCATAGCGGGGCCGCCCCAACCTACGAGCAGTACTTC. Protein: CASSYHSGAAPTYEQYF.

J is TRBJ1-6 and V is TRBV18, with D possibly matching TRBD1 (6 bases). The CDR3 totals 16 residues. V was pared by 0 bases and J by 5 bases, with 11 bases between. Per the germline V gene, CDR1 is KGHSH and CDR2 is LQKENI. The CDR3 loop is CASSPPAGAHNSPLHF. For the CDR3, the DNA is TGTGCCAGCTCACCACCGGCAGGGGCGCATAATTCACCCCTCCACTTT.

There are a few counts of this clone. The chain has TRBV5-1 and TRBJ1-1; D is ambiguous. V lost 0 bases and J lost 1, with 16 bases in between. The CDR3 extends over 17 amino acids. The V gene's germline CDR1 is SGHRS and CDR2 YFSETQ. In DNA form, the CDR3 reads TGCGCCAGCAGCTTGGTTTTACAGACTATCTCGAACACTGAAGCTTTCTTT. This gives the protein CASSLVLQTISNTEAFF.

This clone was seen a few times. The rearrangement uses TRBV20-1 and TRBJ2-1; D is unresolved. V was pared by 3 bases and J by 0 bases, with 12 bases between. The germline V gene has CDR1 DFQATT and CDR2 SNEGSKA (reference sequence). The CDR3 contains 15 residues. CDR3 region: CSASRGRNSYNEQFF. Here the CDR3 DNA reads TGCAGTGCTAGTCGCGGCCGAAACTCCTACAATGAGCAGTTCTTC.

The chain employs TRBV29-1 and TRBJ1-2; D is perhaps TRBD1 (5 bases). V lost 7 bases and J 4 bases, leaving 28 bases between the germline ends. The CDR3 extends over 17 amino acids. Germline CDR1 and CDR2: SQVTM and ANQGSEA. CDR3 sequence (DNA): TGCAGCGCCCCCTCGGGCGGGGCCGTGCCCGGTAGCTATGGCTACACCTTC. Amino acids: CSAPSGGAVPGSYGYTF. Variable domain in full (rest from reference TRBV29-1 and TRBJ1-2): SAVISQKPSRDICQRGTSLTIQCQVDSQVTMMFWYRQQPGQSLTLIATANQGSEATYESGFVIDKFPISRPNLTFSTLTVSNMSPEDSSIYLCSAPSGGAVPGSYGYTFGSGTRLTVV.

The V call is TRBV5-6, the J call TRBJ2-7; 7 bases line up with TRBD1. Germline V CDR1 and CDR2: SGHDT, YYEEEE. V shed 1 base and J 7 bases; nucleotides not matched to a gene: 11. The CDR3 runs 15 residues. CDR3 DNA sequence: TGTGCCAGCAGCTTGAGGGGGCAGGGGTTGGGTGAGCAGTACTTC. Protein product: CASSLRGQGLGEQYF.

The chain joins TRBV10-2 to TRBJ2-2; 9 bases match TRBD1. The CDR3 totals 18 residues. The junction had 18 bases not matched to a gene; V was cut back by 8 bases and J by 5 bases. Germline V gives CDR1 WSHSY, CDR2 SAAADI. CDR3 protein: CASSGSRDRERDTGELFF. The DNA of the CDR3 is TGCGCCAGCTCCGGGAGCCGGGACAGGGAGCGGGATACCGGGGAGCTGTTTTTT.

The V gene is TRBV7-8, the J gene TRBJ2-3; 8 positions match TRBD1. Germline V CDR1 and CDR2: SGHVS, FQNEAQ. The CDR3 consists of 16 residues. Germline trimming cut 4 bases from V and 1 base from J; bases unmatched to any gene: 7. The CDR3, as DNA: TGTGCCAGCAGCTCAGCCCCGGGACAGGGCACAGATACGCAGTATTTT. It translates to CASSSAPGQGTDTQYF.

The chain uses TRBV5-1 and TRBJ2-1, with 8 bases aligning to TRBD2. Germline V gene lookup returns CDR1 SGHRS and CDR2 YFSETQ. V shed 6 bases and J 7 bases; nucleotides not matched to a gene: 15. This CDR3 has 16 amino acids. The CDR3 reads CASNNPGGGSANEQFF. The CDR3 nucleotides read TGCGCCAGCAACAATCCCGGGGGGGGCTCTGCGAATGAGCAGTTCTTC. Drawing the rest from reference TRBV5-1 and TRBJ2-1, the complete variable domain is KAGVTQTPRYLIKTRGQQVTLSCSPISGHRSVSWYQQTPGQGLQFLFEYFSETQRNKGNFPGRFSGRQFSNSRSEMNVSTLELGDSALYLCASNNPGGGSANEQFFGPGTRLTVL.

J is TRBJ1-1 and V is TRBV18; D call uncertain. The CDR3 sequence is 13 residues long. Per germline, CDR1 KGHSH and CDR2 LQKENI. The V end was cut by 2 bases, the J end by 7 bases, with 11 bases between. CDR3 residues: CASSPCEGCEAFF. DNA for the CDR3: TGTGCCAGCTCACCATGCGAGGGCTGTGAAGCTTTCTTT.

The chain has TRBV6-5 and TRBJ1-1; D not resolved. The CDR3 sequence is 15 residues long. Trimming stripped 1 base from V and 4 bases from J, with 13 bases between. Germline lookup yields CDR1 MNHEY and CDR2 SVGAGI. CDR3 in amino acids: CASSYFSRLITEAFF. The CDR3 DNA reads as TGTGCCAGCAGTTACTTTTCCAGGTTAATCACTGAAGCTTTCTTT.

In this sample, this clone turned up once. V usage is TRBV3-1 (or the pseudogene TRBV3-2) and J usage is TRBJ2-3; D might be TRBD2 (6 bases). The CDR3 covers 11 residues. The germline V and J ends were trimmed by 4 bases and 8 bases, with 7 bases remaining between them. CDR1 LGHDT and CDR2 YNNKEL come from the germline V gene (reference sequence). CDR3 amino acids: CASSLGGTQYF. DNA for the CDR3: TGTGCCAGCAGCCTGGGAGGTACGCAGTATTTT.

The chain recombines TRBV7-9 with TRBJ1-2; D gene unclear. The germline CDR1 and CDR2 sequences are SEHNR and FQNEAQ (reference sequence). V shed 1 base and J shed 7 bases, with 13 bases lying between them. The length of the CDR3 is 14 residues. CDR3 protein: CASSLVEGVGGYTF. The CDR3, as DNA: TGTGCCAGCAGCTTAGTGGAGGGAGTGGGTGGCTACACCTTC.

The chain uses TRBV2 and TRBJ1-2, with D maybe TRBD1 (5 bases). The CDR3 is 14 residues long. The V gene lost 8 bases and the J gene lost 1 base, with 14 bases spanning the gap. Germline lookup yields CDR1 SNHLY and CDR2 FYNNEI. For the CDR3, the DNA is TGTGCCAGCTCCCAGGGTATGGTTAACTATGGCTACACCTTC. Its protein product is CASSQGMVNYGYTF.

The chain links TRBV5-1 to TRBJ2-3; 10 nucleotides agree with TRBD1. The CDR3 runs to 17 residues. The germline V gene encodes CDR1 SGHRS and CDR2 YFSETQ. V lost 4 bases to trimming and J lost 6 bases; unmatched junction nucleotides: 14. This CDR3 is CASSRTTGGSAVDTQYF. DNA for the CDR3: TGCGCCAGCAGCAGAACGACAGGGGGCTCTGCCGTTGATACGCAGTATTTT.

This clone was found a few times. The chain is built from TRBV27 and TRBJ1-6, with D possibly being TRBD1 (6 bases). The V gene lost 5 bases and the J gene lost 0 bases, with 14 bases spanning the gap. Germline CDR1 MNHEY, CDR2 SMNVEV (reference sequence). This CDR3 has 17 amino acids. CDR3 sequence (DNA): TGTGCCAGCAGTAGGCAGGGAGGGGGCTCCTATAATTCACCCCTCCACTTT. Protein sequence: CASSRQGGGSYNSPLHF.

The rearrangement uses TRBV6-1 and TRBJ2-1; 7 bases are shared with TRBD1. J gave up 2 bases and V 2 bases, and 3 bases lay outside the gene matches. Germline V gene lookup returns CDR1 MNHNS and CDR2 SASEGT. This CDR3 has 15 residues. The CDR3, as DNA: TGTGCCAGCAGTGAAATGACAGGGACCTACAATGAGCAGTTCTTC. Amino acid sequence: CASSEMTGTYNEQFF.

This clone was observed once. The V call is TRBV7-8, the J call TRBJ2-5; TRBD1 is a possible D gene (5 bases). The CDR3 covers 14 residues. Germline V lookup: CDR1 SGHVS, CDR2 FQNEAQ. V lost 5 bases, J lost 4 bases, and 14 bases lay in between. The CDR3 DNA follows: TGTGCCAGCAGCCCACAAACAGGTCGAGAGACCCAGTACTTC. It specifies CASSPQTGRETQYF.

The V gene is TRBV15, the J gene TRBJ2-4, with a tentative D call TRBD1 (6 bases). V lost 4 bases, J lost 1 base, and 14 bases lay in between. CDR3 length equals 16 residues. Germline CDR1 is LNHNV and CDR2 is YYDKDF (reference sequence). CDR3 region: CATSMRQVVAKNIQYF. The CDR3 DNA follows: TGTGCCACCAGCATGAGACAGGTCGTCGCCAAAAACATTCAGTACTTC.

The J gene is TRBJ1-5, the V gene TRBV12-3 or TRBV12-4; the D gene is possibly TRBD1 (5 bases). Trimming pared 5 bases from V and 7 bases from J, leaving 9 bases between. The CDR3 spans 12 residues. The CDR3 spells CASSTGLQPQHF. In DNA form, the CDR3 reads TGTGCCAGCAGTACGGGACTCCAGCCCCAGCATTTT.

V and J are TRBV27 and TRBJ2-2, with TRBD1 matching 8 bases. Germline loops: CDR1 MNHEY, CDR2 SMNVEV (reference sequence). The CDR3 length is 15 residues. With 5 bases clipped from V and 4 bases from J, the junction kept 6 bases outside the gene matches. CDR3 in DNA: TGTGCCAGCAGTCCCCGGACAGGGTTCACCGGGGAGCTGTTTTTT. This translates into CASSPRTGFTGELFF.

This sequence joins TRBV27 and TRBJ1-6; no firm D call. The CDR3 runs to 16 residues. CDR1 is MNHEY, CDR2 SMNVEV, per germline (reference sequence). V was trimmed by 3 bases and J by 6 bases, leaving 15 bases between them. This CDR3 reads CASSLIGGAPNSPLHF. CDR3 DNA sequence: TGTGCCAGCAGTTTGATTGGAGGTGCTCCTAATTCACCCCTCCACTTT.

V and J are TRBV14 and TRBJ1-2, with TRBD1 matching 10 bases. CDR1 is SGHDN, CDR2 FVKESK, per germline. Trimming removed 5 bases from V and 2 bases from J; junction bases left unmatched: 11. This CDR3 contains 17 residues. This CDR3 is CASSYRDRGQGNYGYTF. CDR3 bases: TGTGCCAGCAGCTACCGGGACAGGGGACAGGGAAACTATGGCTACACCTTC.

This clone was seen once. The chain is built from TRBV19 and TRBJ2-5; weak D call: TRBD2 (5 bases). The CDR3 consists of 14 residues. Germline values: CDR1 LNHDA, CDR2 SQIVND (reference sequence). V lost 5 bases, J lost 5 bases, and 15 bases lay in between. CDR3 nucleotide sequence: TGTGCCAGTAGTTCCCGAGGGCCCGGGGAGACCCAGTACTTC. It yields the protein CASSSRGPGETQYF.

V is TRBV18 and J is TRBJ1-1; D might be TRBD1 (6 bases). Trimming cost V 3 bases and J 1 base, with 18 bases left between them. Germline V CDR1 and CDR2: KGHSH, LQKENI. The CDR3 is 17 amino acids. The CDR3 loop is CASSPTGNRVKNTEAFF. CDR3 nucleotides: TGTGCCAGCTCACCGACCGGAAACAGGGTAAAGAACACTGAAGCTTTCTTT. The full variable domain, with the rest looked up from reference TRBV18 and TRBJ1-1, is NAGVMQNPRHLVRRRGQEARLRCSPMKGHSHVYWYRQLPEEGLKFMVYLQKENIIDESGMPKERFSAEFPKEGPSILRIQQVVRGDSAAYFCASSPTGNRVKNTEAFFGQGTRLTVV.

About this clone: One junction end disagrees with the germline gene, perhaps due to a read error. V and J are TRBV5-4 and TRBJ1-2; 8 bases align to TRBD1. Germline lookup yields CDR1 SGHNT and CDR2 YYREEE (reference sequence). The CDR3 has 14 residues. CDR3 protein: CASSLGIVGQDLPF. The CDR3 region has the DNA TGTGCCAGCAGCTTGGGGATCGTGGGACAGGACTTACCCTTC. Based on the CDR3 plus reference TRBV5-4 and TRBJ1-2, the full variable domain is ETGVTQSPTHLIKTRGQQVTLRCSSQSGHNTVSWYQQALGQGPQFIFQYYREEENGRGNFPPRFSGLQFPNYSSELNVNALELDDSALYLCASSLGIVGQDLPFGSGTRLTVV.

The rearrangement uses TRBV18 and TRBJ2-7; possibly TRBD2 for D (6 bases). Between the trimmed V and J ends, which lost 3 bases and 0 bases, there was a span of 12 bases. The germline V gene has CDR1 KGHSH and CDR2 LQKENI. This CDR3 region has 15 residues. The CDR3 DNA is TGTGCCAGCTCACCGATGATAGCGGTCTCCTACGAGCAGTACTTC. Translation: CASSPMIAVSYEQYF.